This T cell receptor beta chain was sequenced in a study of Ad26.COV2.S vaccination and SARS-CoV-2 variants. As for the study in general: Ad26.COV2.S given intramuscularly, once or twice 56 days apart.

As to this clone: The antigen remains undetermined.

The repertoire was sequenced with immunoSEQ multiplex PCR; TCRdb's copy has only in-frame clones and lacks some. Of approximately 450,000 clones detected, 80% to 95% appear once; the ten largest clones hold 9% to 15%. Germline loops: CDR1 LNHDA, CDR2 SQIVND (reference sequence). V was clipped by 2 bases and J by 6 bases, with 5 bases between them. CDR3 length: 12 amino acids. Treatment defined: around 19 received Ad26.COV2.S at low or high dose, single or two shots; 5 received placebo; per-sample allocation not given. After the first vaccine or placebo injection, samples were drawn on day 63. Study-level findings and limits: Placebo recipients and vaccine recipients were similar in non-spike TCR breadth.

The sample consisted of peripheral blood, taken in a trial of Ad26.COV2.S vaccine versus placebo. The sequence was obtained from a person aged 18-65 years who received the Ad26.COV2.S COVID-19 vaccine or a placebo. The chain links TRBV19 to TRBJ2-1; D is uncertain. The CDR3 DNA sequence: TGTGCCAGTAGTATACCTAGCAATGAGCAGTTCTTC. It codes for CASSIPSNEQFF.